Below, 30 T cell receptor beta chains from the same sample are listed, as sequenced in a study of CD8 T cells in Susac syndrome. An amount of RNA that ranged from roughly 0.45 to 1 ug was reverse transcribed with random hexamers. TCRdb called the immunoSEQ multiplex PCR reads again in MiXCR, with one record for every CDR3 protein. Of about 80,000 distinct CDR3 sequences listed, about 96% are singletons. Sequenced: CD8+ T cells from PBMCs. The receptors were gathered from a human donor with Susac syndrome.

The genes are TRBV4-2 and TRBJ2-3, with 10 bases aligning to TRBD2. The CDR3 sequence is 19 residues long. Looked up from germline, CDR1 is LGHNA and CDR2 is YNFKEQ. Unmatched junction bases numbered 14, after V lost 0 bases and J lost 5 bases. Here the CDR3 DNA reads TGTGCCAGCAGCCAAGAGGATAGCGGCCTAGCGGGAGTAATAGATACGCAGTATTTT. Translated: CASSQEDSGLAGVIDTQYF.

The V gene is TRBV12-3 or TRBV12-4, the J gene TRBJ2-1; 9 nucleotides agree with TRBD2. The CDR3 covers 17 residues. With 6 bases clipped from V and 5 bases from J, the junction kept 14 bases outside the gene matches. CDR3 DNA sequence: TGTGCCAGCAGAGCAAGCGGGGGGACCTTAGGGAACAATGAGCAGTTCTTC. Amino acid sequence: CASRASGGTLGNNEQFF.

This clonotype was recorded once. The rearrangement links TRBV4-3 to TRBJ1-6; D remains ambiguous. Trimming removed 0 bases from V and 9 bases from J, with 15 bases in between. The V gene's germline CDR1 is LGHNA and CDR2 YSLEER. The CDR3 consists of 16 residues. CDR3 coding DNA: TGCGCCAGCAGCCAAGATCTTCAGGAGCACCGTTCACCCCTCCACTTT. Protein product: CASSQDLQEHRSPLHF.

V is TRBV24-1 and J is TRBJ2-3; D might be TRBD1 (5 bases). Deletions cut 0 bases from V and 1 base from J, with 10 bases between. This CDR3 has 16 residues. The germline V gene encodes CDR1 KGHDR and CDR2 SFDVKD. Here the CDR3 reads CATSDLGQGGTDTQYF. The CDR3 region has the DNA TGTGCCACCAGTGATTTGGGGCAGGGCGGCACAGATACGCAGTATTTT.

This chain joins TRBV7-6 and TRBJ2-7; TRBD1 matches at 7 bases. Germline loops: CDR1 SGHVS, CDR2 FNYEAQ. V lost 1 base to trimming and J lost 3 bases; unmatched junction nucleotides: 9. The CDR3 has 16 residues. The CDR3 loop reads CASSLEAGTANYEQYV. Here the CDR3 DNA reads TGTGCCAGCAGCTTAGAGGCCGGGACAGCCAACTACGAGCAGTACGTC.

This clonotype was recorded only once. The chain combines TRBV20-1 with TRBJ1-2, with a weak D call TRBD1 (6 bases). This CDR3 comprises 11 residues. Trimming removed 5 bases from V and 4 bases from J, with 8 bases in between. Germline V gene sequence: CDR1 DFQATT, CDR2 SNEGSKA (reference sequence). The CDR3 coding sequence is TGCAGTGCTCCGACAGGCTATGGCTACACCTTC. Protein: CSAPTGYGYTF.

V gene TRBV7-2 combines with J gene TRBJ2-7; TRBD2 aligns across 13 bases. Germline V lookup: CDR1 SGHTA, CDR2 FQGNSA. With 5 bases clipped from V and 0 bases from J, the junction kept 4 bases outside the gene matches. This CDR3 region has 16 residues. This CDR3 is CASSPGLAGPSYEQYV. The CDR3 nucleotides are TGTGCCAGCAGCCCGGGACTAGCGGGGCCCTCCTACGAGCAGTACGTC.

The rearrangement links TRBV11-2 to TRBJ1-6; weak D call: TRBD1 (5 bases). Trimming pared 1 base from V and 7 bases from J, leaving 14 bases between. Germline values: CDR1 SGHAT, CDR2 FQNNGV. There are 16 residues in the CDR3. The DNA for the CDR3 is TGTGCCAGCAGCTTAGTGCCGGCTCGGGGCAATTCACCCCTCCACTTT. As protein: CASSLVPARGNSPLHF.

This sequence joins TRBV30 and TRBJ2-5; D unresolved. This CDR3 has 11 amino acids. Germline CDR1 reads GTSNPN; CDR2 reads SVGIG (reference sequence). V was trimmed by 5 bases and J by 4 bases, leaving 8 bases between them. CDR3 bases: TGTGCCTGGCGGCCGGTAGAGACCCAGTACTTC. As protein: CAWRPVETQYF. The full variable domain, in which reference TRBV30 and TRBJ2-5 provide the parts outside the CDR3, is SQTIHQWPATLVQPVGSPLSLECTVEGTSNPNLYWYRQAAGRGLQLLFYSVGIGQISSEVPQNLSASRPQDRQFILSSKKLLLSDSGFYLCAWRPVETQYFGPGTRLLVL.

This clonotype was seen only once. CDR3 protein: CASSVDKEQPQHF. Written as DNA, the CDR3 is TGTGCCAGCAGCGTAGACAAGGAGCAGCCCCAGCATTTT. V gene TRBV9 combines with J gene TRBJ1-5; D uncertain. This CDR3 spans 13 amino acids. The ends were cut back, 0 bases at V and 7 bases at J, with 8 bases in the middle. From germline, CDR1 is SGDLS and CDR2 YYNGEE. The full variable domain, with the rest looked up from reference TRBV9 and TRBJ1-5, is DSGVTQTPKHLITATGQRVTLRCSPRSGDLSVYWYQQSLDQGLQFLIQYYNGEERAKGNILERFSAQQFPDLHSELNLSSLELGDSALYFCASSVDKEQPQHFGDGTRLSIL.

This clonotype showed up just once. The chain links TRBV6-5 to TRBJ2-5; 10 nucleotides align to TRBD1. The CDR3 runs 15 residues. Germline values: CDR1 MNHEY, CDR2 SVGAGI. V trimming: 4 bases; J trimming: 5 bases; junction bases outside the gene matches: 7. The CDR3 DNA reads as TGTGCCAGCAGTTCGGGGACAGGGGTTCGGGAGACCCAGTACTTC. Translated: CASSSGTGVRETQYF.

This clonotype is a singleton in its sample. V usage is TRBV9 and J usage is TRBJ2-1; D unclear. This CDR3 has 15 residues. CDR1 and CDR2 from the germline V gene are SGDLS and YYNGEE. Trimming removed 0 bases from V and 3 bases from J, with 10 bases in between. In DNA, the CDR3 is TGTGCCAGCAGCGTAGGTTGGCGGAACTACAATGAGCAGTTCTTC. The encoded protein is CASSVGWRNYNEQFF.

This chain joins TRBV6-5 and TRBJ2-5; tentatively, D is TRBD2 (5 bases). CDR1 is MNHEY and CDR2 is SVGAGI in the germline V gene. Trimming left V 11 bases short and J 5 bases short, with 18 bases between. The CDR3 sequence is 13 residues long. The CDR3 loop is CAGPREGMETQYF. CDR3 in DNA: TGTGCCGGACCGAGGGAAGGAATGGAGACCCAGTACTTC.

This chain connects TRBV12-3 or TRBV12-4 to TRBJ1-5; 10 bases line up with TRBD1. After removal of 6 bases from V and 7 bases from J, the junction contained 9 bases not matched to a gene. This CDR3 has 15 residues. The CDR3 here is CASRVTGGATQPQHF. Written as DNA, the CDR3 is TGTGCCAGCAGAGTGACAGGGGGCGCGACCCAGCCCCAGCATTTT.

The chain combines TRBV13 with TRBJ2-1; D is undetermined. CDR1 is PRHDT, CDR2 FYEKMQ, per germline (reference sequence). The CDR3 totals 11 residues. V was trimmed by 4 bases and J by 10 bases, leaving 8 bases between them. CDR3 sequence (DNA): TGTGCCAGCAGCTCACGTATAGAGCAGTTCTTC. Protein sequence: CASSSRIEQFF.

The V gene is TRBV20-1, the J gene TRBJ2-7, with unresolved D. The CDR3 runs 12 residues. Germline CDR1 is DFQATT and CDR2 is SNEGSKA (reference sequence). V lost 4 bases, J lost 0 bases, and 7 bases lay in between. The CDR3 sequence is CSAKGLSYEQYF. The CDR3 DNA reads TGCAGTGCTAAAGGTCTCTCCTACGAGCAGTACTTC.

The chain couples TRBV9 to TRBJ2-1; 10 bases are shared with TRBD2. CDR1 is SGDLS and CDR2 is YYNGEE in the germline V gene. This CDR3 has 15 amino acids. J was trimmed by 5 bases and V by 3 bases; bases with no gene match: 5. The chain's CDR3 is CASSASGSINNEQFF. The CDR3 coding sequence is TGTGCCAGCAGCGCTAGCGGGAGTATAAACAATGAGCAGTTCTTC.

The chain links TRBV29-1 to TRBJ2-7; 11 nucleotides match TRBD1. The J segment lost 6 bases and the V segment lost 1 base, leaving 5 bases of the junction unmatched. Germline assignment: CDR1 SQVTM and CDR2 ANQGSEA. The CDR3 sequence is 14 residues long. The DNA for the CDR3 is TGCAGCGTTGAAGTTCCGGGACAGGGGGTCGAGCAGTACTTC. This sequence encodes CSVEVPGQGVEQYF.

In nucleotides, the CDR3 is TGTGCCACGGAAGGAGCGGGAGAAGATACGCAGTATTTT. It encodes CATEGAGEDTQYF. The chain carries TRBV11-1 and TRBJ2-3; 8 bases fit TRBD2. CDR1 is SGHAT and CDR2 is FQDESV in the germline V gene (reference sequence). The CDR3 totals 13 residues. V gave up 10 bases and J gave up 5 bases; unmatched junction bases: 8.

The V gene is TRBV28, the J gene TRBJ1-5; the D is unclear. This CDR3 region has 14 residues. The V gene's germline CDR1 is MDHEN and CDR2 SYDVKM. The V gene lost 2 bases and the J gene lost 4 bases, with 9 bases spanning the gap. CDR3 protein: CASSLVPVNQPQHF. The CDR3 nucleotides are TGTGCCAGCAGTTTAGTCCCCGTTAATCAGCCCCAGCATTTT.

The chain links TRBV29-1 to TRBJ2-1, with TRBD2 matching over 7 bases. The CDR3 totals 12 residues. Germline loops: CDR1 SQVTM, CDR2 ANQGSEA. The junction had 9 bases not matched to a gene; V was cut back by 6 bases and J by 10 bases. DNA of the CDR3: TGCAGCGTCTGGACTAGTTCATTCGAGCAGTTCTTC. Translated: CSVWTSSFEQFF.

J is TRBJ2-3 and V is TRBV28, with D uncertain. Trimming shortened V by 5 bases and J by 4 bases, and 7 bases separated the two germline ends. Germline-derived CDR1 and CDR2 are MDHEN and SYDVKM. The CDR3 is 12 amino acids. The CDR3 spells CASSPQSDTQYF. CDR3 DNA sequence: TGTGCCAGCAGTCCGCAATCAGATACGCAGTATTTT.

The rearrangement joins TRBV10-3 to TRBJ2-2, with 7 bases matching TRBD1. The trim removed 2 bases at V and 5 bases at J, leaving 11 bases unmatched. Germline V lookup: CDR1 ENHRY, CDR2 SYGVKD. The CDR3 is 17 amino acids. The CDR3 DNA is TGTGCCATCAGTGAGGGGCTACAGGGGAGAGGGACCGGGGAGCTGTTTTTT. Protein: CAISEGLQGRGTGELFF.

The V call is TRBV6-1, the J call TRBJ2-5; no clear D. There are 16 residues in the CDR3. Trimming left V 6 bases short and J 5 bases short, with 22 bases between. In germline, CDR1 is MNHNS, CDR2 SASEGT. CDR3 sequence (DNA): TGTGCCAGCAGACCCTATCATACCGCTCCCCAGGAGACCCAGTACTTC. This gives the protein CASRPYHTAPQETQYF.

The J gene is TRBJ2-7, the V gene TRBV14; D remains ambiguous. Germline CDR1 SGHDN, CDR2 FVKESK. Trimming stripped 1 base from V and 0 bases from J, with 10 bases between. The CDR3 runs to 15 residues. CDR3 loop: CASSQGLWCSYEQYV. DNA of the CDR3: TGTGCCAGCAGCCAAGGGCTGTGGTGCTCCTACGAGCAGTACGTC.

V and J are TRBV12-3 or TRBV12-4 and TRBJ1-5, with a weak D call TRBD1 (5 bases). V was pared by 5 bases and J by 2 bases, with 13 bases between. The CDR3 has 15 residues. The CDR3 loop reads CASSPSGGGNQPQHF. CDR3 coding DNA: TGTGCCAGCAGTCCTTCGGGGGGAGGCAATCAGCCCCAGCATTTT.

The rearrangement joins TRBV6-2 or TRBV6-3 to TRBJ1-6; the D gene is possibly TRBD1 (6 bases). The V gene's germline CDR1 is MNHEY and CDR2 SVGEGT. This CDR3 spans 18 amino acids. The V and J ends lost 3 bases and 11 bases respectively, with 26 bases between them. The CDR3 DNA follows: TGTGCCAGCAGTTATGTGGCAGGGGTCCTTCCCAGGAAGACACCCCTCCACTTT. This gives the protein CASSYVAGVLPRKTPLHF.

CDR3 DNA sequence: TGTGCCAGCGAGAGAGAGAAGACCGAGCAGTACTTC. Translated: CASEREKTEQYF. This chain links TRBV2 with TRBJ2-7; D uncertain. Trimming stripped 8 bases from V and 6 bases from J, with 14 bases between. This CDR3 region has 12 residues. Germline loops: CDR1 SNHLY, CDR2 FYNNEI.

This rearrangement joins TRBV6-6 to TRBJ2-1; D unresolved. Looked up from germline, CDR1 is MNHNY and CDR2 is SVGAGI (reference sequence). The CDR3 length is 12 residues. With 10 bases removed from V and 0 bases from J, the gap between germline ends came to 7 bases. CDR3 nucleotide sequence: TGTGCCACCCGGAGCTCCTACAATGAGCAGTTCTTC. The encoded protein is CATRSSYNEQFF.

The chain couples TRBV19 to TRBJ2-7; the D gene is possibly TRBD2 (6 bases). Trimming cost V 3 bases and J 4 bases, with 10 bases left between them. The CDR3 sequence is 13 residues long. Germline-derived CDR1 and CDR2 are LNHDA and SQIVND (reference sequence). The CDR3 is CASSIGTGYEQYF. The CDR3 DNA sequence: TGTGCCAGTAGTATCGGGACTGGGTACGAGCAGTACTTC.